Listed below are T cell receptor beta chains from one sample, sequenced in a study of cytomegalovirus exposure and HLA in healthy donors. Measured with immunoSEQ multiplex PCR; TCRdb has only the in-frame clones, and not every one. Here the sample spans around 180,000 clones, over 70% being singletons. Material: PBMCs. These receptors were obtained from a woman between 45 and 65 years old in good health and CMV-seronegative. Both conserved end residues are trimmed from each CDR3. Fields, in order: CDR3 length, V gene, J gene, clone size, D gene, CDR3 protein. The D gene is left open where the match is weak. Only some rows state a clone size, as once, few, many or a class for expanded clones.

CDR3 length: 13
V gene: TRBV9
J gene: TRBJ2-3
clone size: once
D gene: TRBD2
CDR3 protein: ASSVVAGNTDTQY

CDR3 length: 13
V gene: TRBV7-2
J gene: TRBJ2-1
clone size: -
D gene: TRBD1
CDR3 protein: ASRPTGGSYNEQF

CDR3 length: 12
V gene: TRBV7-9
J gene: TRBJ2-2
clone size: -
D gene: -
CDR3 protein: ASSWGQNTGELF

CDR3 length: 10
V gene: TRBV28
J gene: TRBJ1-2
clone size: -
D gene: -
CDR3 protein: ASSPPGFGYT

CDR3 length: 12
V gene: TRBV6-1
J gene: TRBJ1-3
clone size: -
D gene: -
CDR3 protein: ASTRGGSGNTIY

CDR3 length: 13
V gene: TRBV2
J gene: TRBJ2-2
clone size: -
D gene: TRBD1
CDR3 protein: ASTKTGTGPGELF

CDR3 length: 11
V gene: TRBV28
J gene: TRBJ1-2
clone size: -
D gene: -
CDR3 protein: ASSHSENYGYT

CDR3 length: 10
V gene: TRBV2
J gene: TRBJ2-3
clone size: -
D gene: -
CDR3 protein: ASNPGTDTQY

CDR3 length: 12
V gene: TRBV28
J gene: TRBJ2-3
clone size: -
D gene: -
CDR3 protein: ASSIRRAPHTQY

CDR3 length: 12
V gene: TRBV5-1
J gene: TRBJ1-1
clone size: -
D gene: -
CDR3 protein: ASSWRRMNTEAF

CDR3 length: 13
V gene: TRBV6-5
J gene: -
clone size: few
D gene: -
CDR3 protein: ASSGRGAGSYEQY

CDR3 length: 14
V gene: TRBV10-3
J gene: TRBJ1-3
clone size: -
D gene: TRBD1
CDR3 protein: ATGIGQVVAGNTIY

CDR3 length: 13
V gene: TRBV7-2
J gene: TRBJ1-1
clone size: -
D gene: TRBD1
CDR3 protein: ASSLAGTGYTEAF

CDR3 length: 15
V gene: TRBV10-1
J gene: TRBJ2-3
clone size: few
D gene: -
CDR3 protein: ASSESSGSPKRNTQY

CDR3 length: 11
V gene: TRBV27
J gene: TRBJ2-3
clone size: -
D gene: -
CDR3 protein: ASAPLLVDTQY

CDR3 length: 13
V gene: TRBV5-6
J gene: -
clone size: -
D gene: -
CDR3 protein: ASSLPSAESYEQY

CDR3 length: 13
V gene: TRBV5-4
J gene: TRBJ1-1
clone size: once
D gene: -
CDR3 protein: ASSLKQVGNTEAF

CDR3 length: 12
V gene: TRBV28
J gene: TRBJ1-5
clone size: -
D gene: -
CDR3 protein: ASSLGHSNQPQH

CDR3 length: 12
V gene: TRBV11-3
J gene: TRBJ2-1
clone size: -
D gene: -
CDR3 protein: ASSRSSSYNEQF

CDR3 length: 11
V gene: TRBV5-1
J gene: -
clone size: -
D gene: TRBD1
CDR3 protein: ASRNRTGYEQY

CDR3 length: 12
V gene: TRBV7-3
J gene: TRBJ1-6
clone size: -
D gene: -
CDR3 protein: ASSLTTRSSPLH

CDR3 length: 12
V gene: TRBV28
J gene: TRBJ1-2
clone size: -
D gene: TRBD1
CDR3 protein: ASRVTGDRYGYT

CDR3 length: 13
V gene: TRBV28
J gene: TRBJ2-7
clone size: -
D gene: TRBD2
CDR3 protein: ASSLLRTSTYEQY

CDR3 length: 11
V gene: TRBV29-1
J gene: TRBJ1-2
clone size: -
D gene: TRBD1
CDR3 protein: SVERQGDGGYT

CDR3 length: 12
V gene: TRBV28
J gene: TRBJ2-3
clone size: -
D gene: -
CDR3 protein: ASNLLVSTDTQY

CDR3 length: 12
V gene: TRBV5-1
J gene: TRBJ2-1
clone size: -
D gene: TRBD1
CDR3 protein: ASSQDRGHNEQF

CDR3 length: 12
V gene: TRBV6-5
J gene: TRBJ1-5
clone size: few
D gene: -
CDR3 protein: ASSSGKRSQPQH

CDR3 length: 11
V gene: TRBV6-6
J gene: TRBJ2-7
clone size: -
D gene: -
CDR3 protein: ASSYLAHNEQY

CDR3 length: 15
V gene: TRBV4-2
J gene: TRBJ2-7
clone size: -
D gene: TRBD2
CDR3 protein: ASSQEIQAGLSYEQY

CDR3 length: 13
V gene: TRBV5-4
J gene: TRBJ2-2
clone size: -
D gene: TRBD2
CDR3 protein: ASSLREGLTGELF

CDR3 length: 12
V gene: TRBV5-1
J gene: TRBJ2-2
clone size: -
D gene: -
CDR3 protein: ASTQTSGTGELF

CDR3 length: 8
V gene: TRBV6-1
J gene: TRBJ1-2
clone size: -
D gene: TRBD1
CDR3 protein: ATRQGGYT

CDR3 length: 13
V gene: TRBV27
J gene: TRBJ2-7
clone size: -
D gene: TRBD1
CDR3 protein: ASSLKGTAYYEQY

CDR3 length: 9
V gene: TRBV6-1
J gene: TRBJ1-1
clone size: -
D gene: TRBD1
CDR3 protein: ASILWDRAF

CDR3 length: 11
V gene: TRBV6-6
J gene: TRBJ1-5
clone size: -
D gene: -
CDR3 protein: ASRGQVNQPQH

CDR3 length: 12
V gene: TRBV18
J gene: TRBJ2-3
clone size: -
D gene: -
CDR3 protein: ASSSLTSPDTQY

CDR3 length: 10
V gene: TRBV6-5
J gene: TRBJ1-1
clone size: -
D gene: -
CDR3 protein: ASTTTNTEAF

CDR3 length: 10
V gene: TRBV28
J gene: TRBJ2-3
clone size: -
D gene: -
CDR3 protein: ASRSITDTQY

CDR3 length: 15
V gene: TRBV4-1
J gene: TRBJ2-2
clone size: -
D gene: TRBD2
CDR3 protein: ASSLISGRTRGGELF

CDR3 length: 11
V gene: TRBV6-5
J gene: TRBJ2-7
clone size: -
D gene: -
CDR3 protein: ASREGGTYEQY

CDR3 length: 14
V gene: TRBV28
J gene: TRBJ1-4
clone size: once
D gene: TRBD1
CDR3 protein: ASSLALRGRAEKLF

CDR3 length: 16
V gene: TRBV14
J gene: TRBJ2-5
clone size: -
D gene: TRBD1
CDR3 protein: ASSQDDPGTGGKETQY

CDR3 length: 12
V gene: TRBV10-3
J gene: TRBJ2-5
clone size: -
D gene: TRBD2
CDR3 protein: AISGSGRQETQY

CDR3 length: 12
V gene: TRBV5-5
J gene: TRBJ2-7
clone size: -
D gene: -
CDR3 protein: ASSLGQVVGEQY

CDR3 length: 14
V gene: TRBV18
J gene: TRBJ2-3
clone size: -
D gene: TRBD2
CDR3 protein: ASSPPEVAGADTQY

CDR3 length: 12
V gene: TRBV11-3
J gene: TRBJ2-7
clone size: few
D gene: -
CDR3 protein: ASSLEQNIYEQY

CDR3 length: 12
V gene: TRBV7-9
J gene: TRBJ1-1
clone size: few
D gene: -
CDR3 protein: ASSLGSQKEGAF

CDR3 length: 12
V gene: TRBV5-1
J gene: TRBJ2-3
clone size: -
D gene: -
CDR3 protein: ASSPGGGGDTQY

CDR3 length: 12
V gene: TRBV5-1
J gene: TRBJ1-4
clone size: -
D gene: -
CDR3 protein: ASKFGEVNEKLF